A selection of T cell receptor beta chains follows, all from one sample in a study of Graves' ophthalmopathy and Graves' hyperthyroidism. From the multiplex PCR reads, TCRdb called clonotypes with MiXCR, one entry per CDR3 protein. The repertoire holds approximately 700,000 distinct CDR3 sequences, 40% seen once, with 44% in the top ten. Material: peripheral blood. These TCRs come from an adult man with Graves' ophthalmopathy. Both conserved end residues are part of each CDR3. A D gene is named only where the DNA matches it firmly. Only part of the rows carry a size: once, few, many, or a class if the clone is expanded.

V,size,J,D,CDR3,DNA
TRBV7-2,many,TRBJ1-2,-,CASSFPGSDYGYTF,TGTGCCAGCAGCTTCCCGGGGTCCGACTATGGCTACACCTTC
TRBV25-1,-,TRBJ2-2,-,CASSLGAWTGELFF,TGTGCCAGCAGCTTGGGGGCGTGGACCGGGGAGCTGTTTTTT
TRBV7-9,few,TRBJ1-2,-,CASSSGASDNYGYTF,TGTGCCAGCAGTTCGGGGGCCAGTGATAACTATGGCTACACCTTC
TRBV30,once,TRBJ1-6,-,CAWHLDIENSPLHF,TGTGCCTGGCACTTAGACATCGAGAATTCACCCCTCCACTTT
TRBV6-6,-,TRBJ2-5,-,CASSYFPGDQETQYF,TGTGCCAGCAGTTACTTCCCAGGGGACCAAGAGACCCAGTACTTC
TRBV7-9,once,TRBJ2-5,-,CASSTGIQEAQYF,TGTGCCAGCAGTACAGGGATACAAGAGGCCCAGTACTTC
TRBV12-3/TRBV12-4,-,TRBJ1-2,-,CASSFQQGHYGYTF,TGTGCCAGCAGTTTTCAACAGGGTCACTATGGCTACACCTTC
TRBV11-2,few,TRBJ1-1,-,CASSWTDTEAFF,TGTGCCAGCAGCTGGACAGACACTGAAGCTTTCTTT
TRBV19,few,TRBJ2-6,-,CASTGMGTSGANVLTF,TGTGCCAGTACGGGAATGGGGACCTCTGGGGCCAACGTCCTGACTTTC
TRBV4-3,-,TRBJ2-7,TRBD1,CASSHGQGVDYEQYF,TGCGCCAGCAGCCACGGACAGGGGGTGGACTACGAGCAGTACTTC
TRBV2,few,TRBJ1-2,-,CASSEEENYGYTF,TGTGCCAGCAGTGAAGAAGAGAACTATGGCTACACCTTC
TRBV11-2,-,TRBJ1-1,-,CASSQGGGRHTEAFF,TGTGCCAGCAGCCAAGGGGGAGGGCGTCACACTGAAGCTTTCTTT
TRBV14,once,TRBJ1-6,-,CASSQALLQQAAPLHF,TGTGCCAGCAGCCAAGCTCTTTTACAACAAGCTGCACCCCTCCACTTT
TRBV24-1,-,TRBJ1-5,-,CASRGWVSLGNQPQHF,TGTGCCAGCAGAGGGTGGGTTAGCTTGGGCAATCAGCCCCAGCATTTT
TRBV24-1,few,TRBJ2-2,-,CATSDRDGRNTGELFF,TGTGCCACCAGTGACAGGGACGGTCGGAACACCGGGGAGCTGTTTTTT
TRBV25-1,many,TRBJ2-2,-,CASSDTGELFF,TGTGCCAGCAGCGACACCGGGGAGCTGTTTTTT
TRBV6-6,-,TRBJ2-7,-,CATQLKGPEQYF,TGTGCCACCCAACTCAAGGGCCCCGAGCAGTACTTC
TRBV10-3,-,TRBJ2-5,-,CAWSVGQTIETQYF,TGTGCCTGGAGTGTTGGACAGACAATAGAGACCCAGTACTTC
TRBV9,many,TRBJ1-4,-,CASSASGKLFF,TGTGCCAGCAGCGCGAGCGGAAAACTGTTTTTT
TRBV19,few,TRBJ1-2,-,CASSDIGDYGYTF,TGTGCCAGTAGCGATATAGGTGACTATGGCTACACCTTC
TRBV7-9,-,TRBJ1-1,TRBD1,CASSFRDRAVEAFF,TGTGCCAGCAGCTTCCGGGACAGGGCTGTGGAAGCTTTCTTT
TRBV7-3,-,TRBJ2-1,TRBD2,CASSQERGGRDEQFF,TGTGCCAGCAGCCAAGAGCGGGGGGGCAGGGATGAGCAGTTCTTC
TRBV7-2,many,TRBJ1-2,-,CASTLGHLDGYTF,TGTGCCAGCACCCTTGGACACTTGGATGGCTACACCTTC
TRBV20-1,few,TRBJ1-1,TRBD1,CSARAQGDTEAFF,TGCAGTGCTAGAGCACAGGGGGACACTGAAGCTTTCTTT
TRBV7-9,many,TRBJ2-5,TRBD2,CASSRGGQETQYF,TGTGCCAGCAGCCGGGGGGGGCAAGAGACCCAGTACTTC
TRBV10-3,many,TRBJ2-6,TRBD1,CAISEGQGPSGANVLTF,TGTGCCATCAGTGAGGGACAGGGCCCCTCTGGGGCCAACGTCCTGACTTTC
TRBV29-1,once,TRBJ2-6,TRBD1,CSVSRDRGSGANVLTF,TGCAGCGTGTCCCGGGACAGGGGCTCTGGGGCCAACGTCCTGACTTTC
TRBV20-1,few,TRBJ2-7,TRBD1,CSARRQGANHEQYF,TGCAGTGCAAGGCGGCAGGGGGCTAACCACGAGCAGTACTTC
TRBV7-4,few,TRBJ1-5,-,CASSLVVRRYSNQPQHF,TGTGCCAGCAGCTTAGTGGTCAGGCGTTATAGCAATCAGCCCCAGCATTTT
TRBV29-1,-,TRBJ2-6,-,CSVEEKGGGTEAF,TGCAGCGTTGAAGAAAAGGGCGGTGGGACTGAAGCTTTC
TRBV7-3,-,TRBJ2-2,-,CASSHNPQSASENTGELFF,TGTGCCAGCAGCCATAACCCCCAGAGCGCCAGCGAGAACACCGGGGAGCTGTTTTTT
TRBV19,-,TRBJ1-5,TRBD1,CASSSAPGQGVQPQHF,TGTGCCAGTAGTTCCGCCCCTGGACAGGGGGTTCAGCCCCAGCATTTT
TRBV19,many,TRBJ1-2,TRBD1,CASSRTGGNYGYTF,TGTGCCAGCAGTCGGACAGGGGGCAACTATGGCTACACCTTC
TRBV24-1,-,TRBJ1-1,TRBD1,CATSDPGTGDTEAFF,TGTGCCACCAGTGACCCAGGGACAGGGGACACTGAAGCTTTCTTT
TRBV24-1,-,TRBJ2-5,-,CATSEPRGPRETQYF,TGTGCCACCAGTGAACCCAGGGGACCGAGAGAGACCCAGTACTTC
TRBV25-1,-,TRBJ2-5,-,CASSEGQALQETQYF,TGTGCCAGCAGTGAGGGGCAGGCACTTCAAGAGACCCAGTACTTC
TRBV9,few,TRBJ2-5,TRBD2,CASSVELAGKETQYF,TGTGCCAGCAGCGTAGAACTAGCGGGGAAAGAGACCCAGTACTTC
TRBV2,many,TRBJ2-7,-,CASKQSHEQYF,TGTGCCAGCAAGCAGTCGCACGAGCAGTACTTC
TRBV20-1,-,TRBJ1-2,-,CSASMGGDGYTF,TGCAGTGCTAGCATGGGAGGGGACGGCTACACCTTC
TRBV5-6,few,TRBJ2-5,TRBD1,CASSSSDRGGETQYF,TGTGCCAGCAGTTCATCGGACAGGGGGGGAGAGACCCAGTACTTC
TRBV10-3,-,TRBJ2-5,TRBD2,CASSFSVREGLETQYF,TGTGCCAGCAGTTTCTCCGTAAGGGAGGGCTTAGAGACCCAGTACTTC
TRBV19,-,TRBJ1-1,-,CAGRRTQGYTEAFF,TGTGCCGGCAGGCGCACACAGGGATACACTGAAGCTTTCTTT
TRBV7-9,-,TRBJ2-2,-,CASSQWDGNTGELFF,TGTGCCAGCAGCCAATGGGACGGCAACACCGGGGAGCTGTTTTTT
TRBV29-1,-,TRBJ2-7,TRBD2,CSVEDRRRGGAYEQYF,TGCAGCGTTGAAGATCGGCGTCGGGGGGGAGCCTACGAGCAGTACTTC
TRBV7-2,-,TRBJ2-5,TRBD2,CASSFHSAGGGGETQYF,TGTGCCAGCAGCTTTCACTCCGCGGGAGGGGGAGGAGAGACCCAGTACTTC